This T cell receptor beta chain was documented in a study of blood T cell repertoires in COVID-19 (dated by TCRdb to about 2020). Background for the entire study: Samples covering the acute and convalescent phases of COVID-19 were provided by collaborators in the United States, Italy and Spain. The prospective study material was composed of cDNA or gDNA derived from T cells, B-cell-depleted T cells, or PBMCs. The dataset comprised deeply sampled blood TCRbeta repertoires from subjects exposed to, actively infected with, or recovered from COVID-19. A freely available public database, intended as a resource for researchers studying the immune response to SARS-CoV-2, is where the repertoires were released. The samples were drawn from two sources: the first 160 participants of the ongoing ImmuneRACE study, and over 950 subjects contributed by 6 global collaborators. The sample metadata nearly always contained a de-identified subject ID, COVID-19 status, age in years and sex. Where HLA class I and class II types were available, the types were taken from metadata supplied by the sample provider, not from assay-based typing. Study-wide findings and limitations: Clinical and demographic metadata were provided uncurated, with the amount varying by source and participant.

At one collaborating source in Seattle, patients were enrolled during active infection and were followed longitudinally through the course of disease. The collaborating institutions used their own protocols to collect whole blood in K2EDTA tubes. For TCRbeta analysis, collaborator samples were shipped as frozen whole blood, as isolated PBMCs, or as DNA extracted from either sample type. Trimming costs V 6 bases and J 6 bases, and their ends lie 27 bases apart. CDR1 and CDR2 are drawn from the germline V gene (reference sequence): MNHEY, SMNVEV. The CDR3 runs 18 residues from the cysteine to the phenylalanine. CDR3 DNA is the only sequence kept; it has 54 bases, read in frame from the first base. As concerns this clone: Its antigen is currently not known. It has no much larger one-base neighbor in the sample; base qualities were not kept.

The immunoSEQ Assay, a bias-controlled multiplex PCR, was used to amplify TCRbeta CDR3 regions from genomic DNA. The original pipeline was this. Nucleated cell counts per sample were estimated from amplification of reference gene primers within the assay. To quantify the absolute abundance of each unique TCRbeta CDR3 rearrangement, sequence reads were collapsed and filtered. Productive Simpson clonality was computed per sample as the square root of Simpson's diversity index over productive rearrangements. This is the immuneACCESS table as TCRdb keeps it, with only in-frame sequences that have V and J called. A part of the clones is gone; compared with another copy, unresolved V genes explain less than half, and the rest is unexplained. V and J calls and clone size are as listed in that table; D and trimming were resolved from the DNA. In all, the sample holds under 90,000 clones, and more than 85% of those were seen once. The top ten constitute more than 5.5% of the sample.

This receptor was identified in a man aged 40-50 years with COVID-19, enrolled during active disease. In this chain, TRBV27 is recombined with TRBJ1-5; matching of 6 bases hints at TRBD1 as the D gene. The sample consisted of peripheral blood. The CDR3 protein sequence reads: CASSHVGTQGARSQPQHF. The bases are TGTGCCAGCAGCCATGTCGGCACACAGGGTGCTCGGAGTCAGCCCCAGCATTTT.